These 30 T cell receptor beta chains share one sample of origin, sequenced in a study of blood T cells in healthy people across ages. Together with a sample-barcoded 5' primer, a J-beta primer mix was included in a second PCR lasting roughly 7 to 11 cycles. In TCRdb, the 5' RACE reads were re-called with MiXCR into one record per CDR3 protein. The table lists some 760,000 distinct CDR3 sequences, 25% of them singletons. This same sample was also taken into another study, of T cells of mothers and their children.

What was sequenced was blood. These TCRs come from a boy aged 10-17 years in good health.

This clonotype was detected many times. The chain has TRBV7-9 and TRBJ1-5; D not certain. The germline V gene has CDR1 SEHNR and CDR2 FQNEAQ (reference sequence). This CDR3 has 15 amino acids. V was shortened by 5 bases and J by 3 bases, with 14 bases between the two germline ends. The CDR3 bases are TGTGCCAGCAGCCCCGCCGGCAACCTCAATCAGCCCCAGCATTTT. Protein sequence: CASSPAGNLNQPQHF.

This chain links TRBV28 with TRBJ2-2; tentatively, D is TRBD1 (6 bases). The CDR3 totals 16 residues. Trimming pared 5 bases from V and 5 bases from J, leaving 18 bases between. Germline V gene lookup returns CDR1 MDHEN and CDR2 SYDVKM. CDR3 region: CASSPRLDDRTGELFF. CDR3 nucleotide sequence: TGTGCCAGCAGTCCCCGCCTAGATGACAGGACCGGGGAGCTGTTTTTT.

Ten or more counts support this clonotype. The chain recombines TRBV29-1 with TRBJ2-4; no clear D. The V end lost 0 bases, the J end lost 3 bases, and 12 bases lay between the germline ends. The CDR3 contains 15 residues. Germline V gene data show CDR1 as SQVTM and CDR2 as ANQGSEA. The CDR3 region has the DNA TGCAGCGTTGAAGATCTTGCGGTTGGCAAAAACATTCAGTACTTC. Protein: CSVEDLAVGKNIQYF.

V usage is TRBV28 and J usage is TRBJ2-7; TRBD2 matches 10 bases. The CDR3 covers 17 residues. Trimming at V came to 7 bases and at J to 4 bases, leaving 16 bases not matched to a gene. Germline V gives CDR1 MDHEN, CDR2 SYDVKM. CDR3 residues: CASTFSGPSGRGYEQYF. In DNA, the CDR3 is TGTGCCAGCACCTTTTCCGGTCCTAGCGGGAGAGGGTACGAGCAGTACTTC.

This chain links TRBV3-1 with TRBJ2-7, with TRBD2 matching 14 bases. Germline V gives CDR1 LGHDT, CDR2 YNNKEL (reference sequence). The J segment lost 6 bases and the V segment lost 3 bases, leaving 7 bases of the junction unmatched. The CDR3 extends over 16 amino acids. The CDR3 protein is CASSHGTSGRQGEQYF. The CDR3 nucleotides read TGTGCCAGCAGCCACGGGACTAGCGGGAGACAGGGCGAGCAGTACTTC.

This clonotype was observed a handful of times. This chain's CDR3 is CSARAGEGNGYTF. CDR3 coding DNA: TGCAGTGCCCGAGCGGGGGAAGGAAATGGCTACACCTTC. The gene calls are TRBV20-1 and TRBJ1-2; the D gene is possibly TRBD1 (5 bases). V shed 6 bases and J shed 6 bases, with 17 bases lying between them. The CDR3 loop spans 13 amino acids. Germline values: CDR1 DFQATT, CDR2 SNEGSKA (reference sequence).

This clonotype was found a few times. V and J are TRBV4-1 and TRBJ1-1; no clear D. CDR3 length: 15 amino acids. The germline gives CDR1 MGHRA, CDR2 YSYEKL. V lost 4 bases and J lost 0, with 12 bases in between. CDR3 in DNA: TGCGCCAGCAGCCGTCCGGGCGGCCTGAACACTGAAGCTTTCTTT. Residues: CASSRPGGLNTEAFF.

The chain has TRBV5-1 and TRBJ2-3; TRBD1 agrees at 7 bases. Germline V gene data show CDR1 as SGHRS and CDR2 as YFSETQ. The V and J ends lost 5 bases and 4 bases, in that order; junction bases with no gene match: 4. CDR3 size: 13 residues. The DNA for the CDR3 is TGCGCCAGCAGTCAACAGGGGCCAGATACGCAGTATTTT. Residues: CASSQQGPDTQYF.

The chain carries TRBV4-3 and TRBJ1-6; D remains ambiguous. This CDR3 has 13 residues. Trimming stripped 0 bases from V and 12 bases from J, with 9 bases between. Germline assignment: CDR1 LGHNA and CDR2 YSLEER. The CDR3 sequence: CASSQDRSRPLHF. In nucleotides, the CDR3 is TGCGCCAGCAGCCAAGATCGTAGCCGACCCCTCCACTTT.

The V gene is TRBV20-1, the J gene TRBJ2-3; 8 bases are a match to TRBD2. CDR3 size: 16 residues. Germline V gene data show CDR1 as DFQATT and CDR2 as SNEGSKA (reference sequence). J lost 4 bases, V lost 0 bases, and 9 bases had no gene match. The CDR3 sequence: CSARDSGGALADTQYF. CDR3 sequence (DNA): TGCAGTGCTAGAGACTCGGGGGGGGCCCTCGCAGATACGCAGTATTTT.

The chain employs TRBV6-1 and TRBJ1-3, with D unresolved. Trimming cost V 6 bases and J 0 bases, with 18 bases left between them. The germline CDR1 and CDR2 sequences are MNHNS and SASEGT. The CDR3 is 17 amino acids. The chain's CDR3 is CASSRVEGRSSGNTIYF. The CDR3 nucleotides read TGTGCCAGCAGCCGGGTTGAGGGTCGAAGCTCTGGAAACACCATATATTTT.

This rearrangement joins TRBV15 to TRBJ1-1, with 10 nucleotides matching TRBD1. V gave up 5 bases and J gave up 4 bases; unmatched junction bases: 4. The CDR3 length is 14 residues. Germline V CDR1 and CDR2: LNHNV, YYDKDF (reference sequence). This CDR3 reads CATSGTGAGTEAFF. The CDR3 nucleotides are TGTGCCACCAGCGGGACAGGGGCCGGCACTGAAGCTTTCTTT.

The rearrangement joins TRBV9 to TRBJ1-6; 8 nucleotides line up with TRBD1. V was pared by 8 bases and J by 7 bases, with 8 bases of the junction left unmatched. CDR1 and CDR2 (germline): SGDLS, YYNGEE. The length of the CDR3 is 14 residues. CDR3 sequence (DNA): TGTGCCAGTACCCCAGACAGGGGAAATTCACCCCTCCACTTT. Protein product: CASTPDRGNSPLHF.

This clonotype was counted a few times. The gene calls are TRBV20-1 and TRBJ2-7, with D perhaps TRBD1 or TRBD2 (6 bases each). Germline V CDR1 and CDR2: DFQATT, SNEGSKA (reference sequence). The CDR3 is 13 residues long. Trimming removed 7 bases at V and 5 bases at J, with 18 bases between. CDR3 residues: CSEHRQGRNEQYF. CDR3 nucleotide sequence: TGCAGTGAGCACCGCCAGGGGAGGAACGAGCAGTACTTC.

The chain employs TRBV28 and TRBJ1-1, with 7 bases that match TRBD1. V lost 5 bases, J lost 0 bases, and 6 bases stayed unmatched. The CDR3 totals 15 residues. In germline, CDR1 is MDHEN, CDR2 SYDVKM. This CDR3 is CASSGQALMNTEAFF. The CDR3 DNA reads as TGTGCCAGCAGTGGACAGGCACTCATGAACACTGAAGCTTTCTTT. Drawing the rest from reference TRBV28 and TRBJ1-1, the complete variable domain is DVKVTQSSRYLVKRTGEKVFLECVQDMDHENMFWYRQDPGLGLRLIYFSYDVKMKEKGDIPEGYSVSREKKERFSLILESASTNQTSMYLCASSGQALMNTEAFFGQGTRLTVV.

The chain joins TRBV6-5 to TRBJ1-5; D remains unclear. The germline gives CDR1 MNHEY, CDR2 SVGAGI. The CDR3 loop spans 15 amino acids. The germline V and J ends were trimmed by 8 bases and 1 base, with 15 bases remaining between them. CDR3 sequence (DNA): TGTGCCAGCCTTCCTGTCATCGGAAGCAATCAGCCCCAGCATTTT. Its translation: CASLPVIGSNQPQHF.

The chain couples TRBV4-3 to TRBJ1-1; no firm D call. V gave up 4 bases and J gave up 5 bases, with 11 bases separating them. CDR1 and CDR2 (germline): LGHNA, YSLEER. CDR3 length: 13 amino acids. The CDR3 DNA follows: TGCGCCAGCAGCCCCACAGTCGAGACTGAAGCTTTCTTT. Protein sequence: CASSPTVETEAFF.

J is TRBJ2-1 and V is TRBV4-1; 11 nucleotides align to TRBD1. The DNA end lines up better with TRBJ2-7; the J call may be wrong. Germline CDR1 reads MGHRA; CDR2 reads YSYEKL. The CDR3 consists of 19 residues. CDR3 sequence: CASSQRKGQGETSSYEQYF. For the CDR3, the DNA is TGCGCCAGCAGCCAACGTAAGGGACAGGGGGAAACTAGTTCCTACGAGCAGTACTTC.

This clonotype was seen at least ten times. This rearrangement joins TRBV5-5 to TRBJ2-1; 9 bases fit TRBD2. TRBJ2-7 explains the end of the DNA better; the J call may be wrong. This CDR3 contains 14 residues. Germline V CDR1 and CDR2: SGHKS, YYEKEE (reference sequence). The CDR3 reads CASSVTSGAYEQYF. The CDR3 DNA follows: TGTGCCAGCAGCGTGACTAGCGGAGCCTACGAGCAGTACTTC.

This clonotype was picked up a small number of times. This sequence joins TRBV9 and TRBJ2-3; perhaps TRBD1 as D (5 bases). This CDR3 contains 15 residues. Germline values: CDR1 SGDLS, CDR2 YYNGEE. V was clipped by 0 bases and J by 2 bases, with 10 bases between them. CDR3 sequence reads: CASSVGQPNTDTQYF. CDR3 DNA: TGTGCCAGCAGCGTAGGACAGCCAAACACAGATACGCAGTATTTT.

This chain uses TRBV12-3 or TRBV12-4 with TRBJ2-1; D possibly corresponds to TRBD2 (6 bases). Trimming shortened V by 5 bases and J by 8 bases, and 19 bases separated the two germline ends. This CDR3 region has 15 residues. The DNA for the CDR3 is TGTGCCAGCAGTCCCCCCGGGACTGGGTGGGATGAGCAGTTCTTC. This translates into CASSPPGTGWDEQFF.

The CDR3, as DNA: TGTGCCAGCAGTGAGGGGGACCAGTACAATGAGCAGTTCTTC. Encoded protein: CASSEGDQYNEQFF. V is TRBV12-3 or TRBV12-4 and J is TRBJ2-1; D may be TRBD1 (6 bases). Trimming took off 5 bases at V and 4 bases at J, with 12 bases between the two ends. There are 14 residues in the CDR3.

The chain employs TRBV3-1 and TRBJ2-3; the D is unclear. The germline V gene encodes CDR1 LGHDT and CDR2 YNNKEL (reference sequence). This CDR3 has 15 residues. V shed 0 bases and J shed 0 bases, with 7 bases lying between them. Written as DNA, the CDR3 is TGTGCCAGCAGCCAAGAAGTACGGAGCACAGATACGCAGTATTTT. Protein product: CASSQEVRSTDTQYF.

The genes are TRBV6-2 or TRBV6-3 and TRBJ2-7; TRBD1 agrees at 7 bases. Looked up from germline, CDR1 is MNHEY and CDR2 is SVGEGT. The CDR3 runs 13 residues. The J segment lost 3 bases and the V segment lost 7 bases, leaving 6 bases of the junction unmatched. DNA of the CDR3: TGTGCCAGCACCACGGACAGGAACTACGAGCAGTACTTC. Translation gives CASTTDRNYEQYF.

This clonotype has only a few counts. This chain uses TRBV7-9 with TRBJ1-4; D uncertain. The CDR3 consists of 14 residues. V lost 5 bases and J lost 3, with 10 bases in between. CDR1 SEHNR and CDR2 FQNEAQ come from the germline V gene (reference sequence). The CDR3 DNA reads as TGTGCCAGCAGCCCGGGGTGGGCTAATGAAAAACTGTTTTTT. Encoded protein: CASSPGWANEKLFF.

The rearrangement uses TRBV29-1 and TRBJ2-7, with 8 bases lining up with TRBD2. V was clipped by 1 base and J by 0 bases; unmatched bases: 8. Germline V CDR1 and CDR2: SQVTM, ANQGSEA. The CDR3 extends over 16 amino acids. The CDR3 region has the DNA TGCAGCGTTGAAGGTGGGGTAGCGGGACGCTCCTACGAGCAGTACTTC. This codes for CSVEGGVAGRSYEQYF.

This clonotype was observed a few times. This sequence joins TRBV7-2 and TRBJ2-2, with a weak D call TRBD1 (5 bases). This CDR3 has 16 residues. Germline loops: CDR1 SGHTA, CDR2 FQGNSA. Trimming left V 2 bases short and J 1 base short, with 11 bases between. CDR3 loop: CASSLRQILNTGELFF. As DNA, the CDR3 is TGTGCCAGCAGCTTACGACAGATCTTGAACACCGGGGAGCTGTTTTTT.

A few counts support this clonotype. This sequence joins TRBV5-1 and TRBJ2-1; TRBD2 agrees at 7 bases. Trimming removed 1 base from V and 0 bases from J; junction bases left unmatched: 7. There are 17 residues in the CDR3. Germline loops: CDR1 SGHRS, CDR2 YFSETQ. The CDR3 spells CASSLWSLADSYNEQFF. The CDR3 nucleotides read TGCGCCAGCAGCTTGTGGTCGCTAGCGGACTCCTACAATGAGCAGTTCTTC.

The rearrangement uses TRBV9 and TRBJ2-5; 9 nucleotides agree with TRBD2. The closer fit of TRBJ2-1 to the DNA end suggests the J call may be wrong. The CDR3 extends over 16 amino acids. Germline CDR1 reads SGDLS; CDR2 reads YYNGEE. The CDR3 loop is CASSVATGGRADEQFF. For the CDR3, the DNA is TGTGCCAGCAGCGTAGCTACGGGCGGGAGGGCCGATGAGCAGTTCTTC.

This clonotype was picked up a small number of times. The chain links TRBV28 to TRBJ2-5, with 9 nucleotides matching TRBD1. Germline loops: CDR1 MDHEN, CDR2 SYDVKM. V shed 5 bases and J 7 bases; nucleotides not matched to a gene: 11. The CDR3 is 15 residues long. This CDR3 reads CASSTTTGGGMTQYF. CDR3 nucleotides: TGTGCCAGCAGTACCACCACAGGGGGCGGGATGACCCAGTACTTC.